Below, one T cell receptor (beta chain) is given with its context. Antigen: not known. Trimming took off 1 base at V and 3 bases at J, with 12 bases between the two ends. Germline V gene sequence: CDR1 SEHNR, CDR2 FQNEAQ (reference sequence). The length of the CDR3 is 15 residues. Use of 60 Vbeta and 13 Jbeta primers characterized the PCR. Profiled with immunoSEQ multiplex PCR; TCRdb holds only in-frame clones, not every one. The sample lists 100,000 or so clones; about 88% were seen once. The record originates from a study of cytomegalovirus exposure and HLA in healthy donors. Study-wide points: Only CMV serostatus was available as immune exposure information.

The TCR comes from a man between 18 and 29 years old in good health and CMV-seronegative. Input material: PBMCs. The chain links TRBV7-9 to TRBJ1-1, with D perhaps matching TRBD1 (5 bases). This CDR3 reads CASSLGPDRYTEAFF. CDR3 nucleotide sequence: TGTGCCAGCAGCTTAGGCCCTGACAGATACACTGAAGCTTTCTTT. Full variable domain (missing parts from reference TRBV7-9 and TRBJ1-1): DTGVSQNPRHKITKRGQNVTFRCDPISEHNRLYWYRQTLGQGPEFLTYFQNEAQLEKSRLLSDRFSAERPKGSFSTLEIQRTEQGDSAMYLCASSLGPDRYTEAFFGQGTRLTVV.